The 11 T cell receptor beta chains given below trace back to one sample, sequenced in a study of CD8 T cells in Susac syndrome. Random hexamers were used to reverse transcribe about 0.5 to 1 ug of RNA. TCRdb analysed the immunoSEQ multiplex PCR reads with MiXCR anew, one entry per CDR3 protein. The sample contains about 200,000 distinct CDR3 sequences, roughly 96% of which appear only once. The sample was CD4+ T cells from PBMCs. The receptors stem from a human donor in good health.

V gene TRBV20-1 combines with J gene TRBJ1-2; D not certain. The CDR3 totals 12 residues. Germline V gene data show CDR1 as DFQATT and CDR2 as SNEGSKA (reference sequence). The germline V and J ends were trimmed by 3 bases and 5 bases, with 10 bases remaining between them. Here the CDR3 reads CSARSGEYGYTF. CDR3 in DNA: TGCAGTGCTAGGTCGGGAGAGTATGGCTACACCTTC.

This clonotype showed up just once. The gene calls are TRBV28 and TRBJ2-1; D gene ambiguous. Trimming took off 7 bases at V and 7 bases at J, with 14 bases between the two ends. The CDR3 consists of 13 residues. Germline loops: CDR1 MDHEN, CDR2 SYDVKM. The CDR3 loop is CASTTPAANEQFF. CDR3 DNA: TGTGCCAGCACCACGCCGGCGGCAAATGAGCAGTTCTTC.

This chain joins TRBV6-1 and TRBJ2-7; TRBD1 aligns across 9 bases. J gave up 4 bases and V 4 bases, and 5 bases lay outside the gene matches. Per the germline V gene, CDR1 is MNHNS and CDR2 is SASEGT. This CDR3 has 14 residues. The CDR3 sequence: CASSAGQGVYEQYV. In DNA form, the CDR3 reads TGTGCCAGCAGTGCGGGACAGGGAGTTTACGAGCAGTACGTC.

This chain links TRBV28 with TRBJ2-1; D call uncertain. V lost 10 bases to trimming and J lost 4 bases, with 8 bases between them. CDR3 length equals 11 residues. Germline lookup yields CDR1 MDHEN and CDR2 SYDVKM. The DNA for the CDR3 is TGTGCCATAGCCAATTACAATGAGCAGTTCTTC. Protein: CAIANYNEQFF. Using reference TRBV28 and TRBJ2-1 for the parts outside the CDR3, the full variable domain is DVKVTQSSRYLVKRTGEKVFLECVQDMDHENMFWYRQDPGLGLRLIYFSYDVKMKEKGDIPEGYSVSREKKERFSLILESASTNQTSMYLCAIANYNEQFFGPGTRLTVL.

This CDR3 reads CSARQDTRVFF. In DNA, the CDR3 is TGCAGTGCTAGACAGGATACGAGAGTGTTCTTC. The chain recombines TRBV20-1 with TRBJ2-1, with D uncertain. The CDR3 consists of 11 residues. Germline CDR1 DFQATT, CDR2 SNEGSKA (reference sequence). The V end lost 2 bases, the J end lost 15 bases, and 14 bases lay between the germline ends.

The V and J genes are TRBV27 and TRBJ2-4, with TRBD1 matching over 7 bases. This CDR3 is built from 16 residues. Germline V CDR1 and CDR2: MNHEY, SMNVEV (reference sequence). V was clipped by 5 bases and J by 7 bases; unmatched bases: 14. The CDR3 nucleotides are TGTGCCAGCAGTCGAACGACAGGGCCCGAGGGGAACATTCAGTACTTC. Translated, it gives CASSRTTGPEGNIQYF.

The sample holds one count of this clonotype. The rearrangement uses TRBV14 and TRBJ1-1; no reliable D call. CDR3 length: 13 residues. The germline V gene encodes CDR1 SGHDN and CDR2 FVKESK. Trimming pared 2 bases from V and 2 bases from J, leaving 6 bases between. CDR3 sequence reads: CASSQKRNTEAFF. The CDR3 nucleotides are TGTGCCAGCAGCCAAAAGAGAAACACTGAAGCTTTCTTT.

The chain couples TRBV12-5 to TRBJ1-5; possible D gene TRBD1, 6 bases. Germline CDR1 is LGHNT and CDR2 is FRNRAP. Trimming removed 1 base from V and 0 bases from J, with 7 bases in between. The CDR3 is made up of 15 amino acids. The CDR3 here is CASGLDRVSNQPQHF. As DNA, the CDR3 is TGTGCTAGTGGTTTGGACAGGGTTAGCAATCAGCCCCAGCATTTT.

The chain carries TRBV3-1 and TRBJ2-3; D ambiguous. V shed 8 bases and J shed 0 bases, with 9 bases lying between them. CDR1 is LGHDT, CDR2 YNNKEL, per germline (reference sequence). The CDR3 is 13 amino acids. CDR3 residues: CASQMGSTDTQYF. DNA for the CDR3: TGTGCCAGCCAGATGGGGAGCACAGATACGCAGTATTTT.

A few counts support this clonotype. The chain recombines TRBV29-1 with TRBJ2-1, with 8 bases matching TRBD2. Trimming cost V 5 bases and J 16 bases; bases outside gene matches: 10. The CDR3 consists of 11 residues. Germline V CDR1 and CDR2: SQVTM, ANQGSEA. CDR3 sequence (DNA): TGCAGCGTTTGGGGGACTAGTGCCGCTTTCTTC. It specifies CSVWGTSAAFF.

V gene TRBV6-2 or TRBV6-3 combines with J gene TRBJ2-7; D uncertain. This CDR3 has 14 residues. Between the trimmed V and J ends, which lost 7 bases and 2 bases, there was a span of 15 bases. Per the germline V gene, CDR1 is MNHEY and CDR2 is SVGEGT. CDR3 loop: CASNLARTTYEQYF. The CDR3 coding sequence is TGTGCCAGCAACCTGGCGCGTACAACCTACGAGCAGTACTTC.